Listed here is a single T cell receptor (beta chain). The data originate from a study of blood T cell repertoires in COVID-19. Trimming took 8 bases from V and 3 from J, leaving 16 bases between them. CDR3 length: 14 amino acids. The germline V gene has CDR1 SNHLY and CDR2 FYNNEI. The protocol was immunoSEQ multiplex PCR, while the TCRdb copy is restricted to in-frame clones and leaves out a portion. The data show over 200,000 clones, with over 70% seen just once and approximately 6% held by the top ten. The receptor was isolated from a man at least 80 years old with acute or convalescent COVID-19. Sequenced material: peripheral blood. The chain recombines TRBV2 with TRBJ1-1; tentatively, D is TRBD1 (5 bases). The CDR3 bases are TGTGCCAGCGGGGCGGGGGGAATAGACACTGAAGCTTTCTTT. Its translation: CASGAGGIDTEAFF. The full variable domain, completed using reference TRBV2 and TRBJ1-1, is EPEVTQTPSHQVTQMGQEVILRCVPISNHLYFYWYRQILGQKVEFLVSFYNNEISEKSEIFDDQFSVERPDGSNFTLKIRSTKLEDSAMYFCASGAGGIDTEAFFGQGTRLTVV.